The subject of this entry is one T cell receptor (beta chain). The record originates from a study of T cell changes during pregnancy in multiple sclerosis. The CDR3 contains 14 residues. Germline-derived CDR1 and CDR2 are SEHNR and FQNEAQ (reference sequence). Unmatched junction bases numbered 5, after V lost 1 base and J lost 6 bases. Sequencing used immunoSEQ multiplex PCR; TCRdb keeps in-frame clones, though not all of them. The sample includes fewer than 20,000 clones, 88% seen only once; the top ten take 1.3%. Sample: CD4+ T cells from peripheral blood mononuclear cells, taken in the first trimester of pregnancy. The rearrangement joins TRBV7-9 to TRBJ1-1; 7 nucleotides align to TRBD1. The clonotype originates from a female donor in good health, enrolled as a control in a pregnancy study. CDR3 amino acids: CASSLEGAAAEAFF. The CDR3 DNA is TGTGCCAGCAGCTTAGAGGGGGCGGCCGCTGAAGCTTTCTTT. Drawing the rest from reference TRBV7-9 and TRBJ1-1, the complete variable domain is DTGVSQNPRHKITKRGQNVTFRCDPISEHNRLYWYRQTLGQGPEFLTYFQNEAQLEKSRLLSDRFSAERPKGSFSTLEIQRTEQGDSAMYLCASSLEGAAAEAFFGQGTRLTVV.